This T cell receptor (beta chain) came from a study of blood T cell repertoires in COVID-19. Per germline, CDR1 SNHLY and CDR2 FYNNEI. The CDR3 contains 14 residues. Losses at the gene ends were 4 bases for V and 7 bases for J; bases not matched to a gene: 2. This table comes from immunoSEQ multiplex PCR, and its TCRdb copy is limited to in-frame clones, with some not included. The table records 120,000 or so clones, roughly 87% of them present only once. The specimen was peripheral blood. The chain links TRBV2 to TRBJ2-1; 12 positions match TRBD1. The receptor comes from a man of 80 years or more with active or convalescent COVID-19. CDR3 loop: CASSGDRGRNEQFF. DNA for the CDR3: TGTGCCAGCAGTGGGGACAGGGGGCGAAATGAGCAGTTCTTC. Looking up the rest from reference TRBV2 and TRBJ2-1 gives the full variable domain: EPEVTQTPSHQVTQMGQEVILRCVPISNHLYFYWYRQILGQKVEFLVSFYNNEISEKSEIFDDQFSVERPDGSNFTLKIRSTKLEDSAMYFCASSGDRGRNEQFFGPGTRLTVL.